The 23 T cell receptor beta chains below come from one sample, sequenced in a study of neurological immune-mediated disorders. Using its own MiXCR run on the 5' RACE reads, TCRdb lists one record per CDR3 protein. The table lists about 55,000 distinct CDR3 sequences, around 4.2% of them singletons. The sequencing input was PBMCs. The receptor source for this set is a man between 50 and 59 years old with multiple sclerosis.

This clonotype came up many times. This rearrangement joins TRBV6-2 or TRBV6-3 to TRBJ2-1; 7 bases fit TRBD1. This CDR3 is 12 amino acids long. Losses at the gene ends were 10 bases for V and 4 bases for J; bases not matched to a gene: 4. Per the germline V gene, CDR1 is MNHEY and CDR2 is SVGEGT. The CDR3 nucleotides read TGTGCCACACGGACAGGTTACAATGAGCAGTTCTTC. Protein product: CATRTGYNEQFF.

In its sample, this clonotype was seen many times. V gene TRBV20-1 combines with J gene TRBJ2-3, with D uncertain. The CDR3 is 15 residues long. Trimming left V 1 base short and J 2 bases short, with 13 bases between. Per the germline V gene, CDR1 is DFQATT and CDR2 is SNEGSKA (reference sequence). CDR3 coding DNA: TGCAGTGCTAGAGCCCTGCTCAGCCTCACAGATACGCAGTATTTT. Amino acids: CSARALLSLTDTQYF.

This clonotype was seen repeatedly, ten times or more. The V call is TRBV5-1, the J call TRBJ2-1; perhaps TRBD2 as D (6 bases). V was cut by 0 bases and J by 6 bases, with 13 bases left in between. The CDR3 is 15 amino acids. Germline CDR1 and CDR2: SGHRS and YFSETQ. The CDR3, as DNA: TGCGCCAGCAGCTTGGTGGGAGGAGCGGGCAATGAGCAGTTCTTC. Translating it yields CASSLVGGAGNEQFF. Using reference TRBV5-1 and TRBJ2-1 for the parts outside the CDR3, the full variable domain is KAGVTQTPRYLIKTRGQQVTLSCSPISGHRSVSWYQQTPGQGLQFLFEYFSETQRNKGNFPGRFSGRQFSNSRSEMNVSTLELGDSALYLCASSLVGGAGNEQFFGPGTRLTVL.

The CDR3 loop reads CASRGQMNTEAFF. The CDR3 nucleotides read TGCGCCAGCCGAGGGCAGATGAACACTGAAGCTTTCTTT. The V and J genes are TRBV5-1 and TRBJ1-1; D not resolved. CDR3 length equals 13 residues. Germline-derived CDR1 and CDR2 are SGHRS and YFSETQ. Trimming stripped 7 bases from V and 0 bases from J, with 10 bases between.

This clonotype was recorded at least ten times. V usage is TRBV13 and J usage is TRBJ2-3; D possibly matches TRBD1 or TRBD2 (5 bases each). The CDR3 has 14 amino acids. Germline lookup yields CDR1 PRHDT and CDR2 FYEKMQ (reference sequence). V was shortened by 5 bases and J by 4 bases, with 13 bases between the two germline ends. The CDR3 coding sequence is TGTGCCAGCAGCCCGGGACCGAACGCAGATACGCAGTATTTT. Encoded protein: CASSPGPNADTQYF.

This clonotype was observed at least ten times. The rearrangement joins TRBV28 to TRBJ1-4, with no clear D. CDR3 length: 13 amino acids. Germline values: CDR1 MDHEN, CDR2 SYDVKM. V lost 3 bases, J lost 8 bases, and 10 bases lay in between. The CDR3 spells CASSLRAVEKLFF. Written as DNA, the CDR3 is TGTGCCAGCAGTTTGAGGGCAGTCGAAAAACTGTTTTTT.

This chain uses TRBV12-3 or TRBV12-4 with TRBJ1-1; D gene unclear. The V end was cut by 6 bases, the J end by 2 bases, with 16 bases between. The CDR3 has 15 residues. In nucleotides, the CDR3 is TGTGCCAGCAGAAGGAAGGATTCGACAAACACTGAAGCTTTCTTT. Amino acids: CASRRKDSTNTEAFF.

This clonotype was seen at least ten times. The genes are TRBV7-9 and TRBJ1-2; D unresolved. Germline V CDR1 and CDR2: SEHNR, FQNEAQ (reference sequence). This CDR3 spans 14 amino acids. V lost 4 bases to trimming and J lost 3 bases, with 12 bases between them. The CDR3 coding sequence is TGTGCCAGCAGCTCTACCGTGTGGGACTATGGCTACACCTTC. Its protein product is CASSSTVWDYGYTF.

Details on this clonotype: The germline gene is not matched at one end of the junction; a read error may be the cause. The chain links TRBV20-1 to TRBJ1-5; unclear D gene. CDR3 length equals 14 residues. Germline V gives CDR1 DFQATT, CDR2 SNEGSKA (reference sequence). The DNA of the CDR3 is TGCAGTGCTAGACAGCGACTTTTGACTCAGCCCCAGAATTTT. Its translation: CSARQRLLTQPQNF.

V is TRBV15 and J is TRBJ1-2; 7 bases match TRBD1. This CDR3 comprises 16 residues. Trimming at V came to 0 bases and at J to 4 bases, leaving 8 bases not matched to a gene. The germline gives CDR1 LNHNV, CDR2 YYDKDF (reference sequence). The CDR3 coding sequence is TGTGCCACCAGCAGAGACGCCCCTGGGACAGCCTATGGCTACACCTTC. Encoded protein: CATSRDAPGTAYGYTF.

This clonotype was detected many times. This chain connects TRBV5-6 to TRBJ2-3; maybe TRBD2 (5 bases). The CDR3 loop spans 14 amino acids. CDR1 and CDR2 (germline): SGHDT, YYEEEE. The V and J ends lost 4 bases and 3 bases respectively, with 12 bases between them. The CDR3 bases are TGTGCCAGCAGCCTAATCGGGGAAACAGATACGCAGTATTTT. Protein sequence: CASSLIGETDTQYF.

This clonotype was recorded many times. V is TRBV5-1 and J is TRBJ2-7, with a possible D match to TRBD1 (6 bases). Germline V lookup: CDR1 SGHRS, CDR2 YFSETQ. Trimming stripped 6 bases from V and 2 bases from J, with 18 bases between. The CDR3 is made up of 15 amino acids. The CDR3 DNA is TGCGCCAGCACCATCTCCGGGACAAACCCCTACGAGCAGTACTTC. Translating it yields CASTISGTNPYEQYF.

This clonotype was seen many times. The CDR3 sequence: CASSPSKNYGYTF. The CDR3 DNA sequence: TGTGCCAGCAGCCCCTCCAAGAACTATGGCTACACCTTC. The rearrangement links TRBV6-5 to TRBJ1-2; no clear D. Germline CDR1 MNHEY, CDR2 SVGAGI. Trimming shortened V by 6 bases and J by 2 bases, and 10 bases separated the two germline ends. The CDR3 extends over 13 amino acids.

This clonotype was counted between two and nine times. This may come from a read error, since a much larger clone is one base off. The rearrangement joins TRBV29-1 to TRBJ1-1, with no clear D. Germline V gives CDR1 SQVTM, CDR2 ANQGSEA. The CDR3 is 11 amino acids. V lost 2 bases and J 1 base, leaving 2 bases between the germline ends. In DNA form, the CDR3 reads TGCAGCGTTGAAAGGAACACTGAAGCTTTCTTT. Residues: CSVERNTEAFF.

This clonotype was found many times. The rearrangement links TRBV7-9 to TRBJ2-5, with D unclear. The V end was cut by 5 bases, the J end by 5 bases, with 18 bases between. Germline V gene data show CDR1 as SEHNR and CDR2 as FQNEAQ (reference sequence). The CDR3 spans 15 residues. In DNA, the CDR3 is TGTGCCAGCAGCCCCCCACTTCCCGGGTGGGAGACCCAGTACTTC. It yields the protein CASSPPLPGWETQYF.

This clonotype has a handful of counts. The chain has TRBV5-1 and TRBJ2-7; weak D call: TRBD1 (5 bases). This CDR3 has 15 amino acids. Trimming cost V 4 bases and J 9 bases, with 23 bases left between them. Germline V lookup: CDR1 SGHRS, CDR2 YFSETQ. The CDR3 region has the DNA TGCGCCAGCAGCCGGTTGGGGCAACCCTCAAGAGGGCAGTACTTC. Residues: CASSRLGQPSRGQYF.

This clonotype has ten or more counts. CDR3 region: CATLVDTHNSPLHF. CDR3 coding DNA: TGTGCCACCCTAGTGGACACTCATAATTCACCCCTCCACTTT. This rearrangement joins TRBV10-3 to TRBJ1-6; possibly TRBD1 for D (5 bases). The CDR3 covers 14 residues. Trimming removed 10 bases from V and 5 bases from J, with 15 bases in between. Germline V lookup: CDR1 ENHRY, CDR2 SYGVKD.

In this sample, this clonotype turned up many times. V gene TRBV28 combines with J gene TRBJ2-3; 9 bases map to TRBD2. V was clipped by 5 bases and J by 6 bases; unmatched bases: 9. The CDR3 extends over 15 amino acids. Germline V lookup: CDR1 MDHEN, CDR2 SYDVKM. The chain's CDR3 is CASSVAGATLDTQYF. CDR3 sequence (DNA): TGTGCCAGCAGTGTAGCGGGAGCCACCTTGGATACGCAGTATTTT.

The sample holds a few counts of this clonotype. The chain uses TRBV5-5 and TRBJ2-5; possible D gene TRBD1, 5 bases. The CDR3 loop spans 18 amino acids. V lost 1 base and J lost 2, with 21 bases in between. Germline CDR1 SGHKS, CDR2 YYEKEE (reference sequence). The CDR3 loop reads CASSLIVGAEKKQETQYF. The CDR3 DNA is TGTGCCAGCAGCTTGATTGTTGGGGCAGAAAAAAAGCAAGAGACCCAGTACTTC.

The table lists this clonotype with many counts. The gene calls are TRBV20-1 and TRBJ2-1, with D tentatively TRBD2 (6 bases). CDR1 and CDR2 from the germline V gene are DFQATT and SNEGSKA (reference sequence). V gave up 5 bases and J gave up 7 bases, with 24 bases separating them. The CDR3 totals 16 residues. CDR3 DNA sequence: TGCAGTGCTGCGGCTTTGTCGGGAGCAATAGAGAATGAGCAGTTCTTC. The encoded protein is CSAAALSGAIENEQFF.

V is TRBV20-1 and J is TRBJ1-3; D ambiguous. Trimming stripped 6 bases from V and 0 bases from J, with 9 bases between. CDR1 is DFQATT and CDR2 is SNEGSKA in the germline V gene (reference sequence). The CDR3 is 13 amino acids. The CDR3 spells CSAFLPSGNTIYF. The CDR3 nucleotides read TGCAGTGCGTTCCTTCCCTCTGGAAACACCATATATTTT.

This clonotype was picked up a small number of times. The rearrangement links TRBV28 to TRBJ1-5; no reliable D call. The ends were cut back, 6 bases at V and 0 bases at J, with 6 bases in the middle. CDR3 size: 13 residues. Germline lookup yields CDR1 MDHEN and CDR2 SYDVKM. The CDR3 protein is CASRGISNQPQHF. The CDR3, as DNA: TGTGCCAGCAGGGGCATTAGCAATCAGCCCCAGCATTTT.

This clonotype was found many times. The V call is TRBV20-1, the J call TRBJ2-6; no firm D call. The CDR3 runs to 15 residues. Germline V gene data show CDR1 as DFQATT and CDR2 as SNEGSKA (reference sequence). Trimming removed 0 bases from V and 0 bases from J, with 6 bases in between. As DNA, the CDR3 is TGCAGTGCTAGAGAGGGGTTCTCTGGGGCCAACGTCCTGACTTTC. Encoded protein: CSAREGFSGANVLTF.